This T cell receptor beta chain was captured by sequencing in a study of cytomegalovirus exposure and HLA in healthy donors. Study results and limitations: Rare TCR sequences predominated, though certain public TCRs were found in many donors.

A note on this clone: Antigen: not known.

The PCR employed 60 Vbeta primers together with 13 Jbeta primers. Only in-frame clones appear in the TCRdb table, and some are missing; sequencing was by immunoSEQ multiplex PCR. The data contain just over 150,000 clones, over 75% of them seen just once; the ten biggest clones take up more than 0.75%. This clonotype was obtained from a woman in her forties or fifties in good health and CMV-seropositive. What was sequenced was PBMCs.

DNA of the CDR3: TGTGCCAGCAGCGTAGGGACTAGCGCGTACAATGAGCAGTTCTTC. It encodes CASSVGTSAYNEQFF. This rearrangement joins TRBV5-4 to TRBJ2-1; TRBD2 matches at 10 bases. The CDR3 covers 15 residues. The ends lost 4 bases at V and 4 bases at J; junction bases unmatched: 5. The V gene's germline CDR1 is SGHNT and CDR2 YYREEE (reference sequence).